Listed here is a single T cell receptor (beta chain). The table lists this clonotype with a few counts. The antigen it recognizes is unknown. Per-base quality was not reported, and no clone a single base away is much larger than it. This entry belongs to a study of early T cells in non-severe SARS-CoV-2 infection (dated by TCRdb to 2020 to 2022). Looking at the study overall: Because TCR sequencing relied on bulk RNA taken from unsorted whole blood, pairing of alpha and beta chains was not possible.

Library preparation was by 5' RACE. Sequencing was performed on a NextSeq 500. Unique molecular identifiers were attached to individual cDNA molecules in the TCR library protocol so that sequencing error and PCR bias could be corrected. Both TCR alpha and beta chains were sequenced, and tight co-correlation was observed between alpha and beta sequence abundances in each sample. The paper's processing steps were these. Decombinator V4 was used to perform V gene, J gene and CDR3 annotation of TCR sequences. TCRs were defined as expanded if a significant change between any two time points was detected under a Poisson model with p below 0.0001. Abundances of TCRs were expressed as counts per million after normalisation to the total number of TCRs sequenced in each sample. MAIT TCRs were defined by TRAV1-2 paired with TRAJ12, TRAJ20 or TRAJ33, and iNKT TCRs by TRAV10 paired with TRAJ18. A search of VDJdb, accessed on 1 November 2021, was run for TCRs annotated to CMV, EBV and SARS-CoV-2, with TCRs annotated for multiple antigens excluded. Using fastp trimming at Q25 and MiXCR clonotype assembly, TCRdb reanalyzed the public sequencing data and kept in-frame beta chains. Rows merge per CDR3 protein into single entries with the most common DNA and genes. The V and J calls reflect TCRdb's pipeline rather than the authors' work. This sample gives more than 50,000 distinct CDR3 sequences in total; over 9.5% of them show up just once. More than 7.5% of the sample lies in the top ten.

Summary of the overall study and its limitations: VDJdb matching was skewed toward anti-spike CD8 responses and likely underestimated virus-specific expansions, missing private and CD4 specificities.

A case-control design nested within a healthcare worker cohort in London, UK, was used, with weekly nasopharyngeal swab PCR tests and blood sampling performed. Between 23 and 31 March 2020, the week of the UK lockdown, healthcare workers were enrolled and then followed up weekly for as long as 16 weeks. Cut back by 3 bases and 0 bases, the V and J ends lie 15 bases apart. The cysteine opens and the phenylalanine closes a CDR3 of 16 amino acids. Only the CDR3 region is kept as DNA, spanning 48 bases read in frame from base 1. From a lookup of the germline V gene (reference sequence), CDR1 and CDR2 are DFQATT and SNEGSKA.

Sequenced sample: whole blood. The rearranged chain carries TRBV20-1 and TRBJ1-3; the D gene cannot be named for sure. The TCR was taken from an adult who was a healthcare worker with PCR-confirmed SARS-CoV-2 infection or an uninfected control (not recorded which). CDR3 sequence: CSASLQLTSSGNTIYF. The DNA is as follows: TGCAGTGCTAGTCTCCAGCTAACCTCCTCTGGAAACACCATATATTTT.